The rows below give T cell receptor beta chains drawn from one sample of a study of early T cells in non-severe SARS-CoV-2 infection. TCRdb used MiXCR to reprocess the 5' RACE reads, holding one entry per CDR3 protein. The repertoire holds approximately 40,000 distinct CDR3 sequences, with approximately 11% as singletons. Sequenced material: whole blood. The receptors originated from an adult who was a healthcare worker with PCR-confirmed SARS-CoV-2 infection or an uninfected control (not recorded which). Both conserved end residues are part of each CDR3. The order of the fields is D gene, clone size, V gene, J gene, CDR3 protein, CDR3 DNA. The D gene is left open where the match is weak. Clone size, where shown, is once, few, many, or a class for clones that have expanded.

d_call: .; clone_size: few; v_call: TRBV20-1; j_call: TRBJ1-3; cdr3_aa: CSARVPNAGNTIYF; cdr3_nt: TGCAGTGCTAGAGTCCCGAACGCCGGGAACACCATATATTTT
d_call: TRBD1; clone_size: .; v_call: TRBV2; j_call: TRBJ2-5; cdr3_aa: CATAGQAGQETQYF; cdr3_nt: TGTGCCACCGCTGGACAGGCGGGTCAAGAGACCCAGTACTTC
d_call: TRBD1; clone_size: few; v_call: TRBV29-1; j_call: TRBJ2-2; cdr3_aa: CSVGVQGPRGTGELFF; cdr3_nt: TGCAGCGTTGGCGTACAGGGGCCAAGGGGCACCGGGGAGCTGTTTTTT
d_call: TRBD1; clone_size: many; v_call: TRBV6-2/TRBV6-3; j_call: TRBJ1-5; cdr3_aa: CASSNDRVQPQHF; cdr3_nt: TGTGCCAGCAGCAACGACAGGGTGCAGCCCCAGCATTTT
d_call: .; clone_size: .; v_call: TRBV9; j_call: TRBJ1-3; cdr3_aa: CASSVEERGGNTIYF; cdr3_nt: TGTGCCAGCAGCGTAGAGGAAAGAGGTGGAAACACCATATATTTT
d_call: .; clone_size: .; v_call: TRBV7-9; j_call: TRBJ2-4; cdr3_aa: CASSGTLAKNIQYF; cdr3_nt: TGTGCCAGCAGCGGGACCTTAGCCAAAAACATTCAGTACTTC
d_call: .; clone_size: medium-sized; v_call: TRBV6-6; j_call: TRBJ1-5; cdr3_aa: CASSSEGAGQPQHF; cdr3_nt: TGTGCCAGCAGTTCCGAGGGCGCGGGGCAGCCCCAGCATTTT
d_call: TRBD1; clone_size: few; v_call: TRBV2; j_call: TRBJ1-5; cdr3_aa: CASNRGQDSNQPQHF; cdr3_nt: TGTGCCAGCAATCGGGGACAGGATAGCAATCAGCCCCAGCATTTT
d_call: .; clone_size: .; v_call: TRBV11-2; j_call: TRBJ2-3; cdr3_aa: CASSLNPPTGTFGSPQYF; cdr3_nt: TGTGCCAGCAGCTTAAACCCTCCTACCGGGACATTTGGGTCCCCGCAGTATTTT
d_call: TRBD2; clone_size: few; v_call: TRBV30; j_call: TRBJ2-1; cdr3_aa: CAWSGGSGGHYSYNEQFF; cdr3_nt: TGTGCCTGGAGTGGGGGTAGCGGGGGACATTACTCCTACAATGAGCAGTTCTTC
d_call: .; clone_size: medium-sized; v_call: TRBV3-1; j_call: TRBJ1-5; cdr3_aa: CASSRGSGANQPQHF; cdr3_nt: TGTGCCAGCAGCCGCGGGTCGGGGGCAAATCAGCCCCAGCATTTT
d_call: .; clone_size: many; v_call: TRBV29-1; j_call: TRBJ2-7; cdr3_aa: CSVEVSRLEQYF; cdr3_nt: TGCAGCGTTGAAGTGTCTAGACTTGAGCAGTACTTC
d_call: .; clone_size: many; v_call: TRBV25-1; j_call: TRBJ1-4; cdr3_aa: CASSGRVKHNEKLFF; cdr3_nt: TGTGCCAGCAGTGGAAGGGTCAAGCATAATGAAAAACTGTTTTTT
d_call: TRBD2; clone_size: many; v_call: TRBV7-2; j_call: TRBJ2-3; cdr3_aa: CASSSGTSGSTDTQYF; cdr3_nt: TGTGCCAGCAGCTCAGGGACTAGCGGGAGCACAGATACGCAGTATTTT